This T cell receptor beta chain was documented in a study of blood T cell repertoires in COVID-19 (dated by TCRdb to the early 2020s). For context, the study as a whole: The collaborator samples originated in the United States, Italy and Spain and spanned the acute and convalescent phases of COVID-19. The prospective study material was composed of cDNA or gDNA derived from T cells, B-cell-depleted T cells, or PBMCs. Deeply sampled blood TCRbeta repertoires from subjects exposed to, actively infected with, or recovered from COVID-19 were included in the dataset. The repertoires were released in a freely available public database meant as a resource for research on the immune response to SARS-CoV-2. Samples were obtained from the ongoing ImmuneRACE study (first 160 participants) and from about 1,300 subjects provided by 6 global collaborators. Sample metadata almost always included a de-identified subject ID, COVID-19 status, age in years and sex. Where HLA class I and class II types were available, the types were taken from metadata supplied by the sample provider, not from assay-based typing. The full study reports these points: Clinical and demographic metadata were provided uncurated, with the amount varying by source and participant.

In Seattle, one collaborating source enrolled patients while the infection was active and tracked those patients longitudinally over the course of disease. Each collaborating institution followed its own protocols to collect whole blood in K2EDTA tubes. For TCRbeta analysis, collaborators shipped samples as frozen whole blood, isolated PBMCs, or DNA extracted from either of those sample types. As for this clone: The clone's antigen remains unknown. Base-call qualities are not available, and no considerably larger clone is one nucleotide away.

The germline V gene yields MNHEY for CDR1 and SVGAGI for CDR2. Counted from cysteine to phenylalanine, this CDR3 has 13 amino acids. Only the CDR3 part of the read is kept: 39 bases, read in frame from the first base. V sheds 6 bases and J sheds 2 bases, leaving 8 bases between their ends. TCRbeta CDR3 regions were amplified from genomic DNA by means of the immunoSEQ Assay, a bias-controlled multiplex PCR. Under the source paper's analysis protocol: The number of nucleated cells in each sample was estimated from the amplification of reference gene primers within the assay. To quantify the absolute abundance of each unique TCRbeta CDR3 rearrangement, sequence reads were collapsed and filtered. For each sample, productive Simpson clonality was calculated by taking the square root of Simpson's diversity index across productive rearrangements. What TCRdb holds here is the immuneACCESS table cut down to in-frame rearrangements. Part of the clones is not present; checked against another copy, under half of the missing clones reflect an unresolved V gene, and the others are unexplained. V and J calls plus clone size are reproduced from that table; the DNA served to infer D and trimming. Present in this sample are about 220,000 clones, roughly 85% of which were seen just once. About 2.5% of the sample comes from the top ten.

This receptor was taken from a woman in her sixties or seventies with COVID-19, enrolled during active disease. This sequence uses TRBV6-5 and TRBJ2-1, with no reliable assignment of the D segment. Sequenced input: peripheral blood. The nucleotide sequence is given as TGTGCCAGCAGGACACTCCCCTACAATGAGCAGTTCTTC. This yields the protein CASRTLPYNEQFF.